Sequencing of this T cell receptor beta chain was carried out in a study of response to subunit inactivated influenza vaccine (dated by TCRdb to between 2017 and 2018). Regarding the complete study: Deep quantitative T cell receptor repertoire profiling was used in the study to track responses to a trivalent subunit inactivated influenza vaccine. Study-level results and caveats: According to the authors, only a limited number of new T cells may be recruited by each seasonal influenza vaccination.

From the cysteine up to the phenylalanine, the CDR3 has a length of 14 residues. Only the CDR3 region is kept as DNA, spanning 42 bases read in frame from base 1. Via the germline V gene (reference sequence), CDR1 is DFQATT and CDR2 SNEGSKA. The V end loses 5 bases and the J end loses 0 bases, and a stretch of 14 bases separates them. The receptor library was made with RT-PCR. The reads were generated on an Illumina HiSeq 2500. TCRdb handled the public reads itself, with Q25 trimming in fastp and clone calling in MiXCR, and kept productive beta chains. Each entry merges the rows of one CDR3 protein and shows their most common DNA and genes. Present in this sample are about 520,000 distinct CDR3 sequences, roughly 7.6% of which were seen just once. The ten largest make up roughly 14% of the sample. This clonotype turned up a few times. Its specific antigen is unknown. No much larger clone exists at a distance of one base, and base qualities are not known.

The receptor was isolated from a man between 50 and 69 years old who received an inactivated influenza vaccine. Donor details come from another sample of the same person, matched by shared clones. This sample comprised PBMCs from blood, obtained around 2 years after vaccination. The chain links TRBV20-1 with TRBJ2-7; D gene: possibly TRBD2, on 5 matching bases. CDR3 region: CSARQAALSYEQYF. The DNA sequence is TGCAGTGCTCGGCAAGCGGCCCTCTCCTACGAGCAGTACTTC.